The rows below give T cell receptor beta chains drawn from one sample of a study of cytomegalovirus exposure and HLA in healthy donors. Repertoires were generated with immunoSEQ multiplex PCR, while TCRdb's copy carries only in-frame clones and drops some. The sample records roughly 80,000 clones, approximately 95% being singletons. The sequenced sample was PBMCs. These TCRs come from a young woman in good health and CMV-seronegative. The CDR3 runs from the conserved cysteine through the conserved F or W. A D gene is named only where the DNA matches it firmly. Not all rows give a size; the values are once, few, many and, for expanded clones, a class.

>TRBJ2-1|-|TRBV2|TRBD1
CASSDFGQGKYNEQFF
TGTGCCAGCAGTGATTTCGGACAGGGGAAATACAATGAGCAGTTCTTC
>TRBJ2-1|once|TRBV7-8|TRBD2
CASSFVLARVGNEQFF
TGTGCCAGCAGCTTCGTACTAGCGAGAGTTGGCAATGAGCAGTTCTTC
>TRBJ2-7|-|TRBV2|-
CASSPGGGEQYF
TGTGCCAGCAGCCCTGGTGGCGGGGAGCAGTACTTC
>TRBJ1-5|-|TRBV19|TRBD1
CASSNLDRGIQPQHF
TGTGCCAGTAGTAACCTGGACAGGGGGATCCAGCCCCAGCATTTT
>TRBJ2-2|-|TRBV2|-
CASSQGSIYTGELFF
TGTGCCAGCAGTCAAGGGTCTATTTACACCGGGGAGCTGTTTTTT
>TRBJ2-5|-|TRBV5-8|TRBD2
CASSRGVLAGTSQETQYF
TGTGCCAGCAGCAGGGGGGTCCTAGCGGGAACCTCCCAAGAGACCCAGTACTTC
>TRBJ2-3|-|TRBV6-4|TRBD2
CASSPGTSGGTDTQYF
TGTGCCAGCAGTCCCGGGACTAGCGGGGGGACAGATACGCAGTATTTT
>TRBJ1-3|-|TRBV6-1|-
CASNDRRNTIYF
TGTGCCAGCAATGACAGGCGAAACACCATATATTTT
>TRBJ1-1|-|TRBV18|-
CASSPLRGQNTEAFF
TGTGCCAGCTCACCACTCCGGGGTCAGAACACTGAAGCTTTCTTT
>TRBJ1-5|-|TRBV27|TRBD1
CASSLTGGLNQPQHF
TGTGCCAGCAGCCTTACAGGGGGGCTCAATCAGCCCCAGCATTTT
>TRBJ2-1|-|TRBV7-3|-
CASSFAQGPAPNEQFF
TGTGCCAGCAGCTTTGCCCAGGGTCCGGCGCCCAATGAGCAGTTCTTC
>TRBJ2-3|few|TRBV6-1|TRBD1
CASSGDRDTDTQYF
TGTGCCAGCAGTGGGGACAGGGACACAGATACGCAGTATTTT
>TRBJ2-1|-|TRBV6-1|TRBD1
CASSGGQGLRNEQFF
TGTGCCAGCAGTGGAGGACAGGGATTGAGGAATGAGCAGTTCTTC
>TRBJ2-1|once|TRBV29-1|-
CSVEDFSGAEQFF
TGCAGCGTTGAAGACTTCAGTGGTGCTGAGCAGTTCTTC
>TRBJ2-7|-|TRBV28|-
CASSSAGIYEQYF
TGTGCCAGCAGTTCTGCCGGGATCTACGAGCAGTACTTC
>TRBJ1-5|-|TRBV19|TRBD1
CASSTRQGGSNQPQHF
TGTGCCAGTAGTACGCGACAGGGGGGCAGCAATCAGCCCCAGCATTTT
>TRBJ2-7|-|TRBV18|TRBD2
CASSPTSLGAEQYF
TGTGCCAGCTCACCGACTAGCTTAGGGGCCGAGCAGTACTTC
>TRBJ1-2|-|TRBV27|-
CASGPRGAIYGYTF
TGTGCCAGCGGACCTCGGGGGGCGATCTATGGCTACACCTTC
>TRBJ2-1|-|TRBV19|TRBD1
CASSTQGSGNEQFF
TGTGCCAGTAGTACACAGGGGTCCGGCAATGAGCAGTTCTTC
>TRBJ1-2|-|TRBV4-1|TRBD1
CASSQDSTGDANYGYTF
TGCGCCAGCAGCCAAGACTCAACAGGGGACGCTAACTATGGCTACACCTTC
>TRBJ2-3|-|TRBV6-5|TRBD2
CASSNGLASDTQYF
TGTGCCAGCAGTAACGGACTAGCGAGTGATACGCAGTATTTT
>TRBJ2-7|-|TRBV10-1|-
CASSESLGEESHEQYF
TGCGCCAGCAGTGAGTCGCTCGGGGAGGAGTCCCACGAGCAGTACTTC
>TRBJ1-2|once|TRBV10-3|-
CAISESSLYGYTF
TGTGCCATCAGTGAGTCGAGCCTCTATGGCTACACCTTC
>TRBJ2-1|-|TRBV7-6|-
CASSPRAFSYNEQFF
TGTGCCAGCAGCCCGAGGGCTTTCTCCTACAATGAGCAGTTCTTC
>TRBJ1-4|-|TRBV2|-
CASSGRQRAGEKLFF
TGTGCCAGCAGTGGGAGACAGCGGGCGGGAGAAAAACTGTTTTTT
>TRBJ2-7|-|TRBV14|TRBD1
CASRLGQGRLYF
TGTGCCAGCAGGTTGGGACAGGGCCGTCTGTACTTC
>TRBJ1-1|-|TRBV7-2|-
CASSFSTSNTEAFF
TGTGCCAGCAGCTTCTCTACTTCGAACACTGAAGCTTTCTTT
>TRBJ2-3|-|TRBV28|TRBD2
CASSPGAGGTDTQYF
TGTGCCAGCAGTCCCGGGGCGGGAGGGACAGATACGCAGTATTTT
>TRBJ1-5|-|TRBV7-9|-
CASSLGSGDRGNQPQHF
TGTGCCAGCAGCTTGGGGTCAGGGGATCGGGGCAATCAGCCCCAGCATTTT
>TRBJ2-7|-|TRBV19|TRBD1
CASSIGTDSYEQYF
TGTGCCAGTAGTATCGGGACAGACTCCTACGAGCAGTACTTC
>TRBJ1-2|once|TRBV5-4|TRBD1
CASSLGTGLRTANNYGYTF
TGTGCCAGCAGCTTGGGGACAGGGCTGCGAACAGCAAATAACTATGGCTACACCTTC
>TRBJ2-1|once|TRBV7-8|TRBD2
CASSPSGRRNEQFF
TGTGCCAGCAGCCCTAGCGGGAGGCGGAATGAGCAGTTCTTC
>TRBJ2-5|-|TRBV11-2|TRBD1
CASSRNRGLRETQYF
TGTGCCAGCAGCCGGAACAGGGGGTTGAGGGAGACCCAGTACTTC
>TRBJ2-7|-|TRBV19|-
CASSSPSYEQYF
TGTGCCAGTAGTAGTCCCAGTTACGAGCAGTACTTC
>TRBJ2-7|-|TRBV5-8|TRBD1
CASSLPGDSGFYEQYF
TGTGCCAGCAGCTTACCTGGGGACAGCGGCTTCTACGAGCAGTACTTC
>TRBJ2-7|-|TRBV7-9|TRBD1
CASSSRGQGVDEQYF
TGTGCCAGCAGCTCGAGGGGACAGGGGGTCGACGAGCAGTACTTC
>TRBJ1-5|-|TRBV27|-
CASSPTRTKGVLAQHF
TGTGCCAGCAGCCCCACACGGACCAAGGGGGTTTTAGCCCAGCATTTT
>TRBJ2-3|-|TRBV6-5|-
CASSSNRDTDTQYF
TGTGCCAGCAGCTCAAACAGGGACACAGATACGCAGTATTTT
>TRBJ2-6|once|TRBV19|-
CASSMSGSGSGANVLTF
TGTGCCAGTAGTATGTCGGGATCTGGCTCTGGGGCCAACGTCCTGACTTTC
>TRBJ1-1|-|TRBV19|TRBD1
CASFSRGTGGLGEAFF
TGTGCCAGCTTCAGTAGGGGGACAGGGGGATTAGGGGAAGCTTTCTTT
>TRBJ2-3|-|TRBV7-7|-
CASSADRNTDTQYF
TGTGCTAGCAGCGCCGACAGGAATACAGATACGCAGTATTTT
>TRBJ1-2|-|TRBV28|TRBD1
CASTSTGERGYTF
TGTGCCAGCACCTCAACAGGGGAGCGTGGCTACACCTTC
>TRBJ2-5|-|TRBV7-9|TRBD1
CASSPGGAGETQYF
TGTGCCAGCAGCCCAGGGGGCGCCGGAGAGACCCAGTACTTC
>TRBJ1-2|-|TRBV28|-
CASSSETGGPNYGYTF
TGTGCCAGCAGTTCAGAGACTGGCGGTCCTAACTATGGCTACACCTTC
>TRBJ2-1|-|TRBV9|-
CARGQRRDSYNEQFF
TGTGCCAGGGGCCAGCGCCGGGACTCTTACAATGAGCAGTTCTTC
>TRBJ2-5|-|TRBV20-1|TRBD2
CSARGGETQYF
TGCAGTGCCCGGGGGGGGGAGACCCAGTACTTC
>TRBJ2-7|-|TRBV7-2|TRBD1
CASTRDVGQVHRYEQYF
TGTGCCAGCACGCGAGACGTGGGACAGGTTCACCGCTACGAGCAGTACTTC
>TRBJ2-7|-|TRBV7-2|TRBD1
CASSLSGQVNYEQYF
TGTGCCAGCAGCTTAAGTGGACAGGTTAACTACGAGCAGTACTTC
>TRBJ1-6|-|TRBV10-1|-
CASSAGYSPLHF
TGCGCCAGCAGTGCAGGGTATTCACCCCTCCACTTT
>TRBJ1-5|-|TRBV5-4|-
CASSFNKQDSNQPQHF
TGTGCCAGCAGCTTTAATAAACAGGATAGCAATCAGCCCCAGCATTTT
>TRBJ1-1|-|TRBV27|-
CASRLLVNTEAFF
TGTGCCAGCAGACTTCTAGTGAACACTGAAGCTTTCTTT
>TRBJ2-3|-|TRBV13|TRBD2
CASSQGTSGLTDTQYF
TGTGCCAGCAGCCAGGGGACTAGCGGGCTCACAGATACGCAGTATTTT
>TRBJ2-1|-|TRBV13|-
CASSWPGNYNEQFF
TGTGCCAGCAGCTGGCCGGGTAACTACAATGAGCAGTTCTTC
>TRBJ2-1|-|TRBV5-1|TRBD2
CASSLGTSGSILGYNEQFF
TGCGCCAGCAGCTTGGGGACTAGCGGGAGTATTTTAGGGTACAATGAGCAGTTCTTC